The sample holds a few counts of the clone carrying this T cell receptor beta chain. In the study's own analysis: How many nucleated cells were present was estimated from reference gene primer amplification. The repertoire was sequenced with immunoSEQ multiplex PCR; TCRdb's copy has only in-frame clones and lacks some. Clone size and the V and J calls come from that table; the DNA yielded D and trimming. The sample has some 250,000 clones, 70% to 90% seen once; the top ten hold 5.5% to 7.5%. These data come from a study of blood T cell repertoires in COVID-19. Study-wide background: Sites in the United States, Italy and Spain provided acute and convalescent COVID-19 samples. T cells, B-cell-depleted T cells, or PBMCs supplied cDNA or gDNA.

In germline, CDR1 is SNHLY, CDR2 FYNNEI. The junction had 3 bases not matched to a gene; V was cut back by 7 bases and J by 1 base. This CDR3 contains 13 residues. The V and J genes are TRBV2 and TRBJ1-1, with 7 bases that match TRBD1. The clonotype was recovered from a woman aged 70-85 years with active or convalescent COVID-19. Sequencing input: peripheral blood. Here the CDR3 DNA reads TGTGCCAGCAACCGACAGGGGAACACTGAAGCTTTCTTT. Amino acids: CASNRQGNTEAFF.